These 2 T cell receptor beta chains were all obtained from the same sample, sequenced in a study of T cells in Graves' hyperthyroidism and ophthalmopathy. RNA transcripts yielded amplified TCR beta CDR3 regions. First-round RT-PCR targeting the TCR CDR3 was performed with the HTBI primer set. TCRdb re-called the multiplex PCR reads through MiXCR, storing one row per CDR3 protein. This sample has hundreds of thousands of distinct CDR3 sequences, with around 15% found just once. Sequenced material: blood. Receptors originate from a woman aged 40 to 50 with Graves' ophthalmopathy.

Turning to this clonotype: A much larger clone lies one base from this, so it may be a read error. The CDR3 bases are TGCAGTGCTAGTGTCCCCTCGAGCACCTACGAGCAGTTCTTC. Its protein product is CSASVPSSTYEQFF. V usage is TRBV20-1 and J usage is TRBJ2-7, with D unresolved. The better agreement between TRBJ2-1 and the DNA end casts doubt on the J call. This CDR3 contains 14 residues. Germline V gives CDR1 DFQATT, CDR2 SNEGSKA (reference sequence).

In its sample, this clonotype was seen a few times. V and J are TRBV10-3 and TRBJ2-1; no clear D. The CDR3 is 15 residues long. The germline V gene has CDR1 ENHRY and CDR2 SYGVKD. V dropped 10 bases and J dropped 1 base, with 17 bases sitting between them. CDR3 sequence reads: CATVGFLSSYNEQFF. In nucleotides, the CDR3 is TGTGCCACCGTGGGGTTTTTGTCGTCCTACAATGAGCAGTTCTTC.